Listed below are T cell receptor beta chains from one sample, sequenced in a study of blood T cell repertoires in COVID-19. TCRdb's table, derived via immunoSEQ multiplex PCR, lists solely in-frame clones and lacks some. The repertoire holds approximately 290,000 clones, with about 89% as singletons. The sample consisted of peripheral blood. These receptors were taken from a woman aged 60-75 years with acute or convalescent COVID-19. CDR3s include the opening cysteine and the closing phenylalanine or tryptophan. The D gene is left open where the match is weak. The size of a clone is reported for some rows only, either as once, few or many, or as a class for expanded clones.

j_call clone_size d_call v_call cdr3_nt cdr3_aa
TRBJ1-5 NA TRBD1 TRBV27 TGTGCCAGCAGTTTTTTGAGAGGGGACAGTCAGCCCCAGCATTTT CASSFLRGDSQPQHF
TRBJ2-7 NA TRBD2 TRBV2 TGTGCCAGCAGTTCTACTAGCGGGAGCTCCTACGAGCAGTACTTC CASSSTSGSSYEQYF
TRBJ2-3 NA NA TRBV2 TGTGCCAGCCTTATCGGGTCCGATACGCAGTATTTT CASLIGSDTQYF
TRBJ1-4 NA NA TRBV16 TGTGCCAGCAGAATCGGGATCCTAACTAATGAAAAACTGTTTTTT CASRIGILTNEKLFF
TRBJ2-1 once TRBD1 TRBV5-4 TGTGCCAGCAGCTCACAGGGGGCCGGGAATGAGCAGTTCTTC CASSSQGAGNEQFF
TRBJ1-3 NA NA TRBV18 TGTGCCAGCTCACTTCCCGGACACCACTCTGGAAACACCATATATTTT CASSLPGHHSGNTIYF
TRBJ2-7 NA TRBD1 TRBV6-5 TGTGCCAGCAGTTCCCCGGGACAGGGGGACTACGAGCAGTACTTC CASSSPGQGDYEQYF
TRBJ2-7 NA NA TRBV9 TGTGCCAGCAGCGTAGCAGAGGGGGCCTACGAGCAGTACTTC CASSVAEGAYEQYF
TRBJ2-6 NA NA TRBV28 TGTGCCAGCAGCTCGAACACTGGGGGGATGGGGGCCAACGTCCTGACTTTC CASSSNTGGMGANVLTF
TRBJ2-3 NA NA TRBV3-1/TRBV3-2 TGTGCCAGCAGCCATTCTTCCCCGAGCGGTTCCACAGATACGCAGTATTTT CASSHSSPSGSTDTQYF
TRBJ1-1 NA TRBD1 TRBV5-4 TGTGCCAGCAGCCCCCGGGACAGGGGGATGGCTTTCTTT CASSPRDRGMAFF
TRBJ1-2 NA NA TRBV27 TGTGCCAGCAGGCCGAGGGAATCGGACTATGGCTACACCTTC CASRPRESDYGYTF
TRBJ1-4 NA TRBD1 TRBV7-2 TGTGCCAGCAGCCTGGCAGGGGGGACTAATGAAAAACTGTTTTTT CASSLAGGTNEKLFF
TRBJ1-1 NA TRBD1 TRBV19 TGTGCCAGTAGTAATCGGACAGGGGTTTTGTACACTGAAGCTTTCTTT CASSNRTGVLYTEAFF
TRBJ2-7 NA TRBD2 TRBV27 TGTGCCAGCAGTCTGCGACTAGCGTTAACCGAAGGCTACGAGCAGTACTTC CASSLRLALTEGYEQYF
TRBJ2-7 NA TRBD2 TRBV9 TGTGCCAGCAGCGCCGCGGGGGACTACGAGCAGTACTTC CASSAAGDYEQYF
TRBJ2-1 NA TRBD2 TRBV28 TGTGCCAGCAGGAACAGGGCGGGGGGGAGGAATGAGCAGTTCTTC CASRNRAGGRNEQFF
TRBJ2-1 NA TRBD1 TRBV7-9 TGTGCCAGCAGCCAGAATCCGGGACAGGGCCGATTAGGGTACAATGAGCAGTTCTTC CASSQNPGQGRLGYNEQFF
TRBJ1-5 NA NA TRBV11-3 TGTGCCAGCAGCTTAGGGTTTGAAAAGGGGGATAGCAATCAGCCCCAGCATTTT CASSLGFEKGDSNQPQHF
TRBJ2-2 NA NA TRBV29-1 TGCAGCGTTGTCGGGAGAGACACCGGGGAGCTGTTTTTT CSVVGRDTGELFF
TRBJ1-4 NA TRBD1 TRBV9 TGTGCCAGCAGCGCCCTACCGGGACAGCTTAATGAAAAACTGTTTTTT CASSALPGQLNEKLFF
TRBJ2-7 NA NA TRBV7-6 TGTGCCAGCAGCTTAAGCGCAGGGGACCTCTCCTACGAGCAGTACTTC CASSLSAGDLSYEQYF
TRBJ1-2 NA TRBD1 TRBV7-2 TGTGCCAGCAGCCCTGGACAGGGGAACGCTGGCTACACCTTC CASSPGQGNAGYTF
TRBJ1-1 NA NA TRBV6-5 TGTGCCAGCAGTTACTCTAGAGAGGCTAGCACTGAAGCTTTCTTT CASSYSREASTEAFF
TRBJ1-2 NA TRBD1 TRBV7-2 TGTGCCAGCAGCCTAACCCTGCGTACAGGGGGGGGCGGCTATGGCTACACCTTC CASSLTLRTGGGGYGYTF
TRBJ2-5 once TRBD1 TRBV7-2 TGTGCCAGCAGCTTAGCAGGGGGCTCCCAAGAGACCCAGTACTTC CASSLAGGSQETQYF
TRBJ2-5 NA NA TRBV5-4 TGTGCCAGCAGCCCGGCCGCGGGTCGGGAGACCCAGTACTTC CASSPAAGRETQYF
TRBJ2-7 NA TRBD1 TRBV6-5 TGTGCCAGCAGTTACTCGACCAGGGGGAGATACGAGCAGTACTTC CASSYSTRGRYEQYF
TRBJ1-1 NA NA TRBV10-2 TGCGCCACCAAGGACAGCATGAACACTGAAGCTTTCTTT CATKDSMNTEAFF
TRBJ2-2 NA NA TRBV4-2 TGTGCCAGCAGCCAAGATCCGGCAGGGAACGCCGGGGAGCTGTTTTTT CASSQDPAGNAGELFF
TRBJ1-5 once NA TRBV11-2 TGTGCCAGCAGCATCGACATCTCTGTCTCGCCCCAGCATTTT CASSIDISVSPQHF
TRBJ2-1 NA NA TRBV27 TGTGCCAGCAGTTTGGGGACACTCTCCTACAATGAGCAGTTCTTC CASSLGTLSYNEQFF
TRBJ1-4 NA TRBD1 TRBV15 TGTGCCACCAGCAGACGGACAGGGGGAAGTGAAAAACTGTTTTTT CATSRRTGGSEKLFF
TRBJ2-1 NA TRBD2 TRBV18 TGTGCCAGCTCACCACAGTCTCTAGCGGGATACAATGAGCAGTTCTTC CASSPQSLAGYNEQFF
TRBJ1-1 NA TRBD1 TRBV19 TGTGCCAGTAGTATACAAGGACAGGGGGGCATGAACACTGAAGCTTTCTTT CASSIQGQGGMNTEAFF
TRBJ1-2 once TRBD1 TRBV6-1 TGTGCCAGCAGTGAATTTGGGGACAGGGATTATGGCTACACCTTC CASSEFGDRDYGYTF
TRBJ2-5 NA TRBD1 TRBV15 TGTGCCACCAGCAGAGCCCGGGACAGGGGCCCTCAAGAGACCCAGTACTTC CATSRARDRGPQETQYF
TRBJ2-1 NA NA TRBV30 TGTGCCTGGAGTGACACAACCGGGAGAAGACGTCCCAATGAGCAGTTCTTC CAWSDTTGRRRPNEQFF
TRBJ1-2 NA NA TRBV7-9 TGTGCCAGCAGCCCCTCCGGGGGTTTTGATGGCTACACCTTC CASSPSGGFDGYTF
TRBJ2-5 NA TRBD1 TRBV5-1 TGCGCCAGCAGCACAGGGGGACAGGGTGGGGAGACCCAGTACTTC CASSTGGQGGETQYF
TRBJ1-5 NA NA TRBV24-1 TGTGCCACCAGTGAGGGCAGTCAGCCCCAGCATTTT CATSEGSQPQHF
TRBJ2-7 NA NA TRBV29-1 TGCAGCGTTGCCCGAGGGGGACAATCAACCGAGCAGTACTTC CSVARGGQSTEQYF
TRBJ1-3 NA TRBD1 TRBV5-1 TGCGCCAGCAGCGCTTCGGGACAGGGCGACACCATATATTTT CASSASGQGDTIYF
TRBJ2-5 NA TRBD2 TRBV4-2 TGTGCCAGCAGCCAAGATAGGCCACCACTCCTAACTTTTGCTGCGGGAGTTGGAGAGACCCAGTACTTC CASSQDRPPLLTFAAGVGETQYF
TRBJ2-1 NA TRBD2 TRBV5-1 TGCGCCAGCAGCTTGCTATTAGCGGGGGGCAATGAGCAGTTCTTC CASSLLLAGGNEQFF
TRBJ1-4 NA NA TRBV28 TGTGCCAGCAGAACTAGACACGGTAATGAAAAACTGTTTTTT CASRTRHGNEKLFF
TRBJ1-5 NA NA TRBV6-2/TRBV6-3 TGTGCCAGCAGTTCTTTGGGGGGGGTCGATCAGCCCCAGCATTTT CASSSLGGVDQPQHF
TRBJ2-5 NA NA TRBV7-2 TGTGCCAGCAGTCTATGGACAAACCAAGAGACCCAGTACTTC CASSLWTNQETQYF
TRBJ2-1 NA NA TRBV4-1 TGCGCCAGCAGCCAACCCGACAGCAATGAGCAGTTCTTC CASSQPDSNEQFF
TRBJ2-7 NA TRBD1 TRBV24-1 TGTGCCACCAGCGGCCGGGACAGGGACATCCACGAGCAGTACTTC CATSGRDRDIHEQYF
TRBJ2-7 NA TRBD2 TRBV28 TGTGCCAGCAGTTTAGCCCCGATAGCGGGGGACTCCTACGAGCAGTACTTC CASSLAPIAGDSYEQYF
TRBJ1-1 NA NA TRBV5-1 TGCGCCAGCAGCTTGGGCCGAGAATTTGAAGCTTTCTTT CASSLGREFEAFF
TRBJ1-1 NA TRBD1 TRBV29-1 TGCAGCGTTGAGCCGGGACAGGTGAACACTGAAGCTTTCTTT CSVEPGQVNTEAFF
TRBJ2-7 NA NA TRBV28 TGTGCCTCAGGAGGGGCCTACGAGCAGTACTTC CASGGAYEQYF
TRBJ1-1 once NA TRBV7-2 TGTGCCAGCTATCTAGGGCCTGGAGCAGGGACTGAAGCTTTCTTT CASYLGPGAGTEAFF
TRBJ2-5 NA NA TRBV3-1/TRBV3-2 TGTGCCAGCAGCCCTTCGTTCGAGACCCAGTACTTC CASSPSFETQYF
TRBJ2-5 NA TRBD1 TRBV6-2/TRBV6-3 TGTGCCAGCAGTCGACCGAAGGGACAGAACCAAGAGACCCAGTACTTC CASSRPKGQNQETQYF
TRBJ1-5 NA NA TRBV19 TGTGCCAGTAGCACCGACGGGATTAGCAATCAGCCCCAGCATTTT CASSTDGISNQPQHF
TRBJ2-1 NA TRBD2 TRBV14 TGTGCCAGCAGCCAAGTAGACGAGCGGGAGGGCCAATTCTTC CASSQVDEREGQFF